This is a list of T cell receptor beta chains from one sample in a study of shared clonotypes between healthy human individuals. The assay was immunoSEQ multiplex PCR, and TCRdb's table has in-frame clones only and misses some. The sample yields some 2 million clones, 85% to 95% seen once. Sample: naive CD8+ T cells sorted from blood. These receptors originate from a man younger than 30 in good health. Each CDR3 is given with its conserved first and last residue. The order of the fields is D gene, clone size, J gene, V gene, CDR3 DNA, CDR3 protein. D genes are given only for firm matches. Size is omitted from some rows. Given values are once, few, many or a class for expanded clones.

D gene: NA
clone size: once
J gene: TRBJ2-6
V gene: TRBV4-3
CDR3 DNA: TGCGCCAGCAGCTCCAGTACAGGGAGCGGGGCCAACGTCCTGACTTTC
CDR3 protein: CASSSSTGSGANVLTF

D gene: TRBD2
clone size: once
J gene: TRBJ2-5
V gene: TRBV4-1
CDR3 DNA: TGCGCCAGCAGCCACCCGGGACTACAAGAGACCCAGTACTTC
CDR3 protein: CASSHPGLQETQYF

D gene: NA
clone size: NA
J gene: TRBJ2-3
V gene: TRBV6-5
CDR3 DNA: TGTGCCAGCAGTTACTCTGGAGATACGCAGTATTTT
CDR3 protein: CASSYSGDTQYF

D gene: NA
clone size: NA
J gene: TRBJ1-3
V gene: TRBV7-2
CDR3 DNA: TGTGCCAGCAGCCCCAAGAGGGACTCTGGAAACACCATATATTTT
CDR3 protein: CASSPKRDSGNTIYF

D gene: TRBD2
clone size: NA
J gene: TRBJ2-3
V gene: TRBV9
CDR3 DNA: TGTGCCAGCAGCGTAGAGGCTAGCGGGGCAGATACGCAGTATTTT
CDR3 protein: CASSVEASGADTQYF

D gene: NA
clone size: NA
J gene: TRBJ1-4
V gene: TRBV7-9
CDR3 DNA: TGTGCCAGCGCCATTAATGAAAAACTGTTTTTT
CDR3 protein: CASAINEKLFF

D gene: NA
clone size: NA
J gene: TRBJ1-6
V gene: TRBV27
CDR3 DNA: TGTGCCAGCAGTTCGGCAGCTAATTCACCCCTCCACTTT
CDR3 protein: CASSSAANSPLHF

D gene: NA
clone size: NA
J gene: TRBJ1-1
V gene: TRBV29-1
CDR3 DNA: TGCAGCGTTGTGGGCTTCCCCGGCGTGAACACTGAAGCTTTCTTT
CDR3 protein: CSVVGFPGVNTEAFF

D gene: NA
clone size: NA
J gene: TRBJ2-1
V gene: TRBV11-2
CDR3 DNA: TGTGCCAGCAGGTGGGGGGACCTATACAATGAGCAGTTCTTC
CDR3 protein: CASRWGDLYNEQFF

D gene: NA
clone size: NA
J gene: TRBJ2-7
V gene: TRBV4-1
CDR3 DNA: TGCGCCAGCAGCCAAGGGCCGGGGACCTATGGGCAGTACTTC
CDR3 protein: CASSQGPGTYGQYF

D gene: TRBD2
clone size: NA
J gene: TRBJ2-7
V gene: TRBV2
CDR3 DNA: TGTGCCAGCAGTGACTGGTCGGCGGGAGCAGGGATCCACGAGCAGTACTTC
CDR3 protein: CASSDWSAGAGIHEQYF

D gene: NA
clone size: NA
J gene: TRBJ1-2
V gene: TRBV29-1
CDR3 DNA: TGCAGCGTTGAGCCACAGGCGACATATGGCTACACCTTC
CDR3 protein: CSVEPQATYGYTF

D gene: NA
clone size: NA
J gene: TRBJ2-5
V gene: TRBV9
CDR3 DNA: TGTGCCAGCAGCGTAGACGGCGTGTATCAAGAGACCCAGTACTTC
CDR3 protein: CASSVDGVYQETQYF

D gene: NA
clone size: NA
J gene: TRBJ2-7
V gene: TRBV28
CDR3 DNA: TGTGCCAGCACCCCTACAGTCTACTCCTACGAGCAGTACTTC
CDR3 protein: CASTPTVYSYEQYF

D gene: NA
clone size: NA
J gene: TRBJ2-7
V gene: TRBV20-1
CDR3 DNA: TGCAGTGCGAGACTTTCGACCGAGCAGTACTTC
CDR3 protein: CSARLSTEQYF

D gene: TRBD2
clone size: NA
J gene: TRBJ2-7
V gene: TRBV2
CDR3 DNA: TGTGCCAGCTCGGAGGCGGGGGGACAAAGGTGGGAGCAGTACTTC
CDR3 protein: CASSEAGGQRWEQYF

D gene: TRBD1
clone size: once
J gene: TRBJ2-1
V gene: TRBV19
CDR3 DNA: TGTGCCAGTAGTCTAGGACAGGGCTCCTACAATGAGCAGTTCTTC
CDR3 protein: CASSLGQGSYNEQFF

D gene: TRBD2
clone size: NA
J gene: TRBJ2-2
V gene: TRBV19
CDR3 DNA: TGTGCCAGTAGGGATACTAGCGGGTTGATGGGGGAGCTGTTTTTT
CDR3 protein: CASRDTSGLMGELFF

D gene: NA
clone size: NA
J gene: TRBJ1-3
V gene: TRBV27
CDR3 DNA: TGTGCCAGCAGTTTAGGAATAGGGTCGGGAAACACCATATATTTT
CDR3 protein: CASSLGIGSGNTIYF

D gene: NA
clone size: NA
J gene: TRBJ2-7
V gene: TRBV2
CDR3 DNA: TGTGCCAGCAGTGAAGGGGGTTTAGGGATCTACGAGCAGTACTTC
CDR3 protein: CASSEGGLGIYEQYF

D gene: TRBD2
clone size: NA
J gene: TRBJ2-3
V gene: TRBV5-5
CDR3 DNA: TGTGCCAGCAGCATGGGACTAGCGGCGGCAGATACGCAGTATTTT
CDR3 protein: CASSMGLAAADTQYF

D gene: TRBD1
clone size: NA
J gene: TRBJ1-2
V gene: TRBV28
CDR3 DNA: TGTGCCAGCAGTATTTGGTGGACAGGGGGCTCCTTTGGCTATGGCTACACCTTC
CDR3 protein: CASSIWWTGGSFGYGYTF

D gene: NA
clone size: NA
J gene: TRBJ2-7
V gene: TRBV27
CDR3 DNA: TGTGCCATCGCACCAGCAGGACACCACGAGCAGTACTTC
CDR3 protein: CAIAPAGHHEQYF

D gene: NA
clone size: NA
J gene: TRBJ1-5
V gene: TRBV27
CDR3 DNA: TGTGCCAGCAGTTCGGTGGTTATGGAGCCCCAGCATTTT
CDR3 protein: CASSSVVMEPQHF

D gene: TRBD2
clone size: NA
J gene: TRBJ2-7
V gene: TRBV29-1
CDR3 DNA: TGCAGCGTACTAGCGGGAGCCTACGAGCAGTACTTC
CDR3 protein: CSVLAGAYEQYF

D gene: NA
clone size: NA
J gene: TRBJ1-5
V gene: TRBV28
CDR3 DNA: TGTGCCAGCAGTTTATGGGGCGTAGATAGCAATCAGCCCCAGCATTTT
CDR3 protein: CASSLWGVDSNQPQHF

D gene: NA
clone size: once
J gene: TRBJ1-2
V gene: TRBV19
CDR3 DNA: TGTGCCAGTAGTCCCCCCCTCCCCCCCGGGAGGCTCTATCTCTATGGCTACACCTTC
CDR3 protein: CASSPPLPPGRLYLYGYTF